Below, 6 T cell receptor beta chains from the same sample are listed, as sequenced in a study of shared clonotypes between healthy human individuals. Produced via immunoSEQ multiplex PCR; TCRdb's table is partial and in-frame only. The sample carries 450,000 to 600,000 clones, approximately 85% recorded once. The material sequenced was PBMCs. The receptors shown here come from a woman between 40 and 50 years old in good health. Some clones in this sample may be carry-over from other donors' samples.

V and J are TRBV6-4 and TRBJ2-3; 8 bases map to TRBD1. This CDR3 contains 22 residues. The V gene's germline CDR1 is MRHNA and CDR2 SNTAGT. Trimming removed 1 base from V and 1 base from J; junction bases left unmatched: 22. This CDR3 reads CASSDWTGQAPGGDLGTDTQYF. DNA of the CDR3: TGTGCCAGCAGTGACTGGACGGGACAGGCCCCTGGGGGAGATTTGGGCACAGATACGCAGTATTTT.

The chain recombines TRBV14 with TRBJ2-2; D gene unclear. The CDR3 runs to 13 residues. V dropped 1 base and J dropped 4 bases, with 4 bases sitting between them. Germline V gives CDR1 SGHDN, CDR2 FVKESK. Here the CDR3 reads CASSQVTTGELFF. The CDR3 DNA reads TGTGCCAGCAGCCAAGTAACCACCGGGGAGCTGTTTTTT.

The gene calls are TRBV19 and TRBJ2-7, with 7 bases aligning to TRBD1. Germline CDR1 and CDR2: LNHDA and SQIVND (reference sequence). There are 17 residues in the CDR3. Germline trimming cut 1 base from V and 7 bases from J; bases unmatched to any gene: 16. CDR3 nucleotides: TGTGCCAGTAGTATAGGGGACAGCCCGGGATCTCGACAAGAGCAGTACTTC. Translation gives CASSIGDSPGSRQEQYF.

The J gene is TRBJ1-1, the V gene TRBV7-2; weak D call: TRBD1 (6 bases). Germline V gene data show CDR1 as SGHTA and CDR2 as FQGNSA. The V end lost 1 base, the J end lost 1 base, and 16 bases lay between the germline ends. This CDR3 is built from 17 residues. The CDR3 here is CASSLVFSPGQNTEAFF. CDR3 sequence (DNA): TGTGCCAGCAGCTTAGTTTTCTCACCGGGACAGAACACTGAAGCTTTCTTT.

The chain has TRBV15 and TRBJ2-7, with a weak D call TRBD1 (6 bases). Trimming took off 6 bases at V and 3 bases at J, with 12 bases between the two ends. CDR3 size: 13 residues. Germline V gene data show CDR1 as LNHNV and CDR2 as YYDKDF (reference sequence). CDR3 bases: TGTGCCACCAGGCCAGGGGTTTACTACGAGCAGTACTTC. This gives the protein CATRPGVYYEQYF.

The chain couples TRBV5-4 to TRBJ2-3; D uncertain. CDR1 and CDR2 (germline): SGHNT, YYREEE (reference sequence). V shed 7 bases and J shed 7 bases, with 25 bases lying between them. The CDR3 spans 16 residues. This chain's CDR3 is CASPSEGALVENTQYF. CDR3 nucleotide sequence: TGTGCCAGCCCCTCGGAAGGAGCGTTGGTCGAGAATACGCAGTATTTT.